Listed below are T cell receptor beta chains from one sample, sequenced in a study of T cells after yellow fever vaccination. TCRdb reanalysed the 5' RACE reads using MiXCR and keeps one entry per CDR3 protein. This sample has a few hundred thousand distinct CDR3 sequences, with about 15% found just once. The specimen was PBMCs, collected about 5 days after the first yellow fever vaccination. These receptors all come from a man younger than 35 who received the YFV17D yellow fever vaccine. Both conserved end residues are part of each CDR3. Fields, in order: D gene, clone size, V gene, J gene, CDR3 DNA, CDR3 protein. D genes are given only for firm matches. Only some rows state a clone size, as once, few, many or a class for expanded clones.

d_call: -
clone_size: -
v_call: TRBV11-2
j_call: TRBJ2-7
cdr3_nt: TGTGCCAGCAGCACCAGGGTGTACGAGCAGTACTTC
cdr3_aa: CASSTRVYEQYF

d_call: -
clone_size: -
v_call: TRBV14
j_call: TRBJ2-1
cdr3_nt: TGTGCCAGCAGCCCAGGACTACGGTGGGGGCAGTTCTTC
cdr3_aa: CASSPGLRWGQFF

d_call: -
clone_size: -
v_call: TRBV6-5
j_call: TRBJ2-1
cdr3_nt: TGTGCCAGCAGTTACAGTGCCGGGACATTTTACAATGAGCAGTTCTTC
cdr3_aa: CASSYSAGTFYNEQFF

d_call: -
clone_size: few
v_call: TRBV5-1
j_call: TRBJ1-1
cdr3_nt: TGCGCCAGCAGCTGGCTCCGGGGAGGGAAGACTGAAGCTTTCTTT
cdr3_aa: CASSWLRGGKTEAFF

d_call: -
clone_size: -
v_call: TRBV10-2
j_call: TRBJ2-7
cdr3_nt: TGCGCCACCGTGGGGGTTACCTTCTACGAGCAGTACTTC
cdr3_aa: CATVGVTFYEQYF

d_call: -
clone_size: once
v_call: TRBV9
j_call: TRBJ2-7
cdr3_nt: TGTGCCAGCAGCGTAGCGGGCGGCTACTACGAGCAGTACTTC
cdr3_aa: CASSVAGGYYEQYF

d_call: -
clone_size: many
v_call: TRBV5-1
j_call: TRBJ1-1
cdr3_nt: TGCGCCAGCAGCCCAGGACAGAAACTGAACACTGAAGCTTTCTTT
cdr3_aa: CASSPGQKLNTEAFF

d_call: -
clone_size: -
v_call: TRBV7-9
j_call: TRBJ2-3
cdr3_nt: TGTGCCAGCGTCGCGGGACTTAGCACAGATACGCAGTATTTT
cdr3_aa: CASVAGLSTDTQYF

d_call: -
clone_size: few
v_call: TRBV7-2
j_call: TRBJ2-3
cdr3_nt: TGTGCCAGCAGCTTAGTTGTGAGGCGACCGGGCACAGATACGCAGTATTTT
cdr3_aa: CASSLVVRRPGTDTQYF

d_call: -
clone_size: -
v_call: TRBV7-2
j_call: TRBJ1-3
cdr3_nt: TGTGCCAGCAGCTTGGGGTACACCATATATTTT
cdr3_aa: CASSLGYTIYF

d_call: -
clone_size: -
v_call: TRBV6-1
j_call: TRBJ2-3
cdr3_nt: TGTGCCAGCACGATACCGCACCTTCATTCTAGCACAGATACGCAGTATTTT
cdr3_aa: CASTIPHLHSSTDTQYF

d_call: -
clone_size: -
v_call: TRBV5-1
j_call: TRBJ2-2
cdr3_nt: TGCGCCAGCAGCTTGGGGCCCAGGACGAACACCGGGGAGCTGTTTTTT
cdr3_aa: CASSLGPRTNTGELFF

d_call: -
clone_size: few
v_call: TRBV5-1
j_call: TRBJ2-7
cdr3_nt: TGCGCCAGCAGCTTGGCCATGGGGGGATTGGACGAGCAGTACTTC
cdr3_aa: CASSLAMGGLDEQYF

d_call: -
clone_size: few
v_call: TRBV6-1
j_call: TRBJ1-5
cdr3_nt: TGTGCCAGCAGTGGACACCACACAAACGGCAATCAGCCCCAGCATTTT
cdr3_aa: CASSGHHTNGNQPQHF

d_call: TRBD1
clone_size: few
v_call: TRBV12-3/TRBV12-4
j_call: TRBJ1-4
cdr3_nt: TGTGCCAGCAGTTTGGCCCTAGGGGGCTCCGAAAAACTGTTTTTT
cdr3_aa: CASSLALGGSEKLFF

d_call: -
clone_size: -
v_call: TRBV5-1
j_call: TRBJ1-1
cdr3_nt: TGCGCCAGCAGCTTGGGGGCAGGGAGAATGAACACTGAAGCTTTCTTT
cdr3_aa: CASSLGAGRMNTEAFF

d_call: -
clone_size: -
v_call: TRBV2
j_call: TRBJ2-2
cdr3_nt: TGTGCCAGCAGTGAGTTGCACCGAACCGGGGAGCTGTTTTTT
cdr3_aa: CASSELHRTGELFF

d_call: TRBD2
clone_size: -
v_call: TRBV28
j_call: TRBJ2-1
cdr3_nt: TGTGCCAGCAGCCTCAGCCCGCGACTAGCGACCCCTGAGCAGTTCTTC
cdr3_aa: CASSLSPRLATPEQFF

d_call: TRBD2
clone_size: few
v_call: TRBV27
j_call: TRBJ2-1
cdr3_nt: TGTGCCAGCAGTTTTCTCCCCGGGGGGACCAACAATGAGCAGTTCTTC
cdr3_aa: CASSFLPGGTNNEQFF

d_call: -
clone_size: few
v_call: TRBV5-1
j_call: TRBJ1-5
cdr3_nt: TGCGCCAGCAGCCCTGGGGCAGCCGATCAGCCCCAGCATTTT
cdr3_aa: CASSPGAADQPQHF

d_call: -
clone_size: -
v_call: TRBV6-1
j_call: TRBJ1-6
cdr3_nt: TGTGCCAGCAGTGAGTTCGGAACTAATTCACCCCTCCACTTT
cdr3_aa: CASSEFGTNSPLHF

d_call: TRBD2
clone_size: few
v_call: TRBV6-5
j_call: TRBJ2-1
cdr3_nt: TGTGCCAGCAGTTACTATCGCGGGGGGGAAAACTACGAGCAGTTCTTC
cdr3_aa: CASSYYRGGENYEQFF

d_call: TRBD1
clone_size: -
v_call: TRBV20-1
j_call: TRBJ2-1
cdr3_nt: TGCAGTGCTAGCCGGGACAGGGTATTCAATGAGCAGTTCTTC
cdr3_aa: CSASRDRVFNEQFF

d_call: TRBD1
clone_size: few
v_call: TRBV24-1
j_call: TRBJ1-2
cdr3_nt: TGTGCCACCAGTGATCCTGACAGGGGCGACTATGGCTACACCTTC
cdr3_aa: CATSDPDRGDYGYTF

d_call: TRBD2
clone_size: -
v_call: TRBV7-6
j_call: TRBJ2-5
cdr3_nt: TGTGCCAGCAGCCCCCGTGGCGGGGGGGCCTACGAGACCCAGTACTTC
cdr3_aa: CASSPRGGGAYETQYF

d_call: -
clone_size: -
v_call: TRBV20-1
j_call: TRBJ2-1
cdr3_nt: TGCAGTGCTAGAGCGTGGGGCGCGAGCTCCTACAATGAGCAGTTCTTC
cdr3_aa: CSARAWGASSYNEQFF

d_call: -
clone_size: -
v_call: TRBV7-7
j_call: TRBJ2-3
cdr3_nt: TGTGCCAGCAGCCCAGGGGCCCGGACCGGGACGCAGTATTTT
cdr3_aa: CASSPGARTGTQYF

d_call: -
clone_size: few
v_call: TRBV6-1
j_call: TRBJ1-5
cdr3_nt: TGTGCCAGCAGTGCGACCGGCGCCCGTCAGCCCCAGCATTTT
cdr3_aa: CASSATGARQPQHF

d_call: TRBD1
clone_size: few
v_call: TRBV20-1
j_call: TRBJ2-1
cdr3_nt: TGCAGTGCTAGAGGTGACAGGGAACATGAGCAGTTCTTC
cdr3_aa: CSARGDREHEQFF

d_call: TRBD2
clone_size: -
v_call: TRBV2
j_call: TRBJ2-2
cdr3_nt: TGTGCCTGCAGTGCGGGACTAGCGGGGGGATTGAGAACCGGGGAGCTGTTTTTT
cdr3_aa: CACSAGLAGGLRTGELFF

d_call: TRBD1
clone_size: -
v_call: TRBV15
j_call: TRBJ2-4
cdr3_nt: TGTGCCACCAGCAGGAACGGCCGGGACAGGGGGCACTTC
cdr3_aa: CATSRNGRDRGHF

d_call: -
clone_size: -
v_call: TRBV5-7
j_call: TRBJ1-2
cdr3_nt: TGTGCCAGCAGCTTCGGACGGATCTATGGCTACACCTTC
cdr3_aa: CASSFGRIYGYTF

d_call: TRBD1
clone_size: -
v_call: TRBV7-2
j_call: TRBJ2-7
cdr3_nt: TGTGCCAGCAGCCCAGGGGGCGCGGGGAGGAACGAGCAGTACTTC
cdr3_aa: CASSPGGAGRNEQYF

d_call: TRBD2
clone_size: -
v_call: TRBV11-2
j_call: TRBJ2-2
cdr3_nt: TGTGCCAGCAGCTTAGATCTGGCTAGCGGGTGGTCCTGGGAGCTGTTTTTT
cdr3_aa: CASSLDLASGWSWELFF

d_call: -
clone_size: many
v_call: TRBV5-1
j_call: TRBJ2-1
cdr3_nt: TGCGCCAGCAGTCGAACCCACCTGGGAGGCGATGAGCAGTTCTTC
cdr3_aa: CASSRTHLGGDEQFF

d_call: -
clone_size: -
v_call: TRBV10-3
j_call: TRBJ2-3
cdr3_nt: TGTGCCATCGAGGGGGTATACACAGATACGCAGTATTTT
cdr3_aa: CAIEGVYTDTQYF

d_call: TRBD2
clone_size: -
v_call: TRBV11-2
j_call: TRBJ2-1
cdr3_nt: TGTGCCCGCAGCTCACCCACTCGAGGACTAGCGGGGGGGAGCTCCTACAATGAGCAGTTCTTC
cdr3_aa: CARSSPTRGLAGGSSYNEQFF

d_call: -
clone_size: -
v_call: TRBV30
j_call: TRBJ1-2
cdr3_nt: TGTGCCTGGAGTGGTGGTCGAGGCTACACCTTC
cdr3_aa: CAWSGGRGYTF

d_call: TRBD2
clone_size: many
v_call: TRBV12-3/TRBV12-4
j_call: TRBJ2-3
cdr3_nt: TGTGCCAGCAGTTTGGGTAGCGGGGGGGGCACAGATACGCAGTATTTT
cdr3_aa: CASSLGSGGGTDTQYF

d_call: -
clone_size: -
v_call: TRBV27
j_call: TRBJ2-3
cdr3_nt: TGTGCCAGCAGTGAAGGGACTCGCTATACGCAGTATTTT
cdr3_aa: CASSEGTRYTQYF

d_call: TRBD2
clone_size: -
v_call: TRBV20-1
j_call: TRBJ2-7
cdr3_nt: TGCAGTGCTCTTTTCCCGGGGGGTTCGTACGAGCAGTACTTC
cdr3_aa: CSALFPGGSYEQYF

d_call: -
clone_size: many
v_call: TRBV12-3/TRBV12-4
j_call: TRBJ1-1
cdr3_nt: TGTGCCAGCAGTTCCCTGGTTGGGGGGTCCACTGAAGCTTTCTTT
cdr3_aa: CASSSLVGGSTEAFF

d_call: -
clone_size: many
v_call: TRBV12-3/TRBV12-4
j_call: TRBJ2-4
cdr3_nt: TGTGCCAGCAGTTTAGGGGGGGGCGAAAACATTCAGTACTTC
cdr3_aa: CASSLGGGENIQYF

d_call: -
clone_size: few
v_call: TRBV7-2
j_call: TRBJ1-1
cdr3_nt: TGTGCCAGCATGGAACGAGGGAACACTGAAGCTTTCTTT
cdr3_aa: CASMERGNTEAFF

d_call: -
clone_size: few
v_call: TRBV5-1
j_call: TRBJ2-5
cdr3_nt: TGCGCCAGCAGCAGGGAAACTCCCTCGGGAGAGACCCAGTACTTC
cdr3_aa: CASSRETPSGETQYF

d_call: -
clone_size: -
v_call: TRBV20-1
j_call: TRBJ2-5
cdr3_nt: TGCTGTGCTAGAGCCTTCGCTCTGCTGGGCCAAGAGACCCAGTACTTC
cdr3_aa: CCARAFALLGQETQYF

d_call: -
clone_size: -
v_call: TRBV5-1
j_call: TRBJ2-7
cdr3_nt: TGCGCCAGCAGCCGATCTCCGGGACTCTCCTACGAGCAGTACTTC
cdr3_aa: CASSRSPGLSYEQYF

d_call: -
clone_size: -
v_call: TRBV19
j_call: TRBJ2-5
cdr3_nt: TGTGCCAGTAGTGCCCTTGGGGGCCAGCAAGAGACCCAGTACTTC
cdr3_aa: CASSALGGQQETQYF

d_call: -
clone_size: -
v_call: TRBV5-4
j_call: TRBJ1-1
cdr3_nt: TGTGCCAGCAGCTTCATCGGGGCAGGGAACACTGAAGCTTTCTTT
cdr3_aa: CASSFIGAGNTEAFF

d_call: -
clone_size: -
v_call: TRBV7-7
j_call: TRBJ2-5
cdr3_nt: TGTGCCACCAAAGCGAATATCGGGGTCGAAGAGACCCAGTACTTC
cdr3_aa: CATKANIGVEETQYF

d_call: -
clone_size: -
v_call: TRBV2
j_call: TRBJ2-2
cdr3_nt: TGTGCCAGCAGTGCAGGGGAAACCGGGGAGCTGTTTTTT
cdr3_aa: CASSAGETGELFF

d_call: -
clone_size: -
v_call: TRBV12-3/TRBV12-4
j_call: TRBJ1-2
cdr3_nt: TGTGCCAGCAGTTCGACCTGGAATGGCTACACCTTC
cdr3_aa: CASSSTWNGYTF

d_call: TRBD2
clone_size: -
v_call: TRBV5-5
j_call: TRBJ2-1
cdr3_nt: TGTGCCAGCAGCTCCTCTAGCGGGGACAATGAGCAGTTCTTC
cdr3_aa: CASSSSSGDNEQFF

d_call: -
clone_size: -
v_call: TRBV5-6
j_call: TRBJ2-5
cdr3_nt: TGTGCCTGCAGCTTCGGGTCTTACCAAGAGACCCAGTACTTC
cdr3_aa: CACSFGSYQETQYF

d_call: -
clone_size: few
v_call: TRBV27
j_call: TRBJ2-3
cdr3_nt: TGTGCCAGCAGCCAAAGACTTTTCACAGATACGCAGTATTTT
cdr3_aa: CASSQRLFTDTQYF

d_call: -
clone_size: -
v_call: TRBV14
j_call: TRBJ2-3
cdr3_nt: TGTGCCAGCAGCCAAGACCCCTCCAGGGCCGGAGATACGCAGTATTTT
cdr3_aa: CASSQDPSRAGDTQYF

d_call: TRBD1
clone_size: -
v_call: TRBV18
j_call: TRBJ2-2
cdr3_nt: TGTGCCAGCTCACCACCCCGGACAGGGGGCTTCACCGGGGAGCTGTTTTTT
cdr3_aa: CASSPPRTGGFTGELFF